This TCR beta chain was identified during a study of early stage breast cancer tumors. Study summary: Most invasive tumors, about 80% of the 16, were ER+/PR+/HER2-. Study conclusions and caveats: In about 85% of the 16 patients, blood comparison separated tumor from normal breast. Compared with adjacent normal breast tissue, tumors showed around 2.5-fold greater T cell density and higher clonality. Most shared enriched TCRB sequences were commonly generated ones.

A note on this clone: No antigen is known for it.

Assay used: immunoSEQ multiplex PCR; TCRdb lists only in-frame clones, some missing. The table records about 36,000 clones, less than 80% of them present only once. Trimming shortened V by 0 bases and J by 4 bases, and 9 bases separated the two germline ends. The length of the CDR3 is 14 residues. Per the germline V gene, CDR1 is GTSNPN and CDR2 is SVGIG (reference sequence). This TCR derives from a person in their sixties or seventies with breast cancer. J is TRBJ2-2 and V is TRBV30; D might be TRBD2 (6 bases). The sequencing input was blood. The CDR3 here is CAWSVRGSTGELFF. The CDR3 DNA reads as TGTGCCTGGAGTGTACGGGGGTCCACCGGGGAGCTGTTTTTT.